The clone carrying this T cell receptor beta chain has only a few counts. The antigen remains unidentified. CDR1 SEHNR and CDR2 FQNEAQ come from the germline V gene (reference sequence). CDR3 size: 16 residues. J was trimmed by 9 bases and V by 4 bases; bases with no gene match: 8. TCRdb itself ran the reads through MiXCR, one entry per CDR3 protein. The sample has more than 150,000 distinct CDR3 sequences; 23% are singletons. This specimen belongs to a study of T cell repertoires in cytomegalovirus infection. About the research overall: Public signatures in TCR beta pointed to CMV infection and matching HLA type. Study-wide results and caveats: CMV carriers having the relevant HLA were flagged by cumulative public TCR beta family frequency. HLA-C-restricted CMV-specific TCR beta clonotypes were dominant in the ex vivo response.

The chain is built from TRBV7-9 and TRBJ2-1; 14 bases map to TRBD2. This clonotype originated in a human donor in good health (CMV status not recorded). Some clones in this sample may be carry-over from other donors' samples. Material for sequencing was PBMCs. The CDR3 DNA sequence: TGTGCCAGCAGCTCCCGACTAGCGGGAGGGCAAGGTGAGCAGTTCTTC. It codes for CASSSRLAGGQGEQFF.